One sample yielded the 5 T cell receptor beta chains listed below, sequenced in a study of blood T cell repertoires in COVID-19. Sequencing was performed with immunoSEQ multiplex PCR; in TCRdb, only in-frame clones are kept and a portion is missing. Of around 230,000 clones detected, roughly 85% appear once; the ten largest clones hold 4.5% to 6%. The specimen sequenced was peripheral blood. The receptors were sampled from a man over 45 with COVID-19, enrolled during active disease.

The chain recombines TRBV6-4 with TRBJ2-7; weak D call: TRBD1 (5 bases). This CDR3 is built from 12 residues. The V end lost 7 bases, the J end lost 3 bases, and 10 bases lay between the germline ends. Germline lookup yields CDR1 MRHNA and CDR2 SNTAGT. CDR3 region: CASTLTDYEQYF. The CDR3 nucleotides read TGTGCCAGCACCCTGACAGACTACGAGCAGTACTTC.

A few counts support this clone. For the CDR3, the DNA is TGTGCCCTCCAGGGGAAGATGAACACTGAAGCTTTCTTT. This translates into CALQGKMNTEAFF. The J gene is TRBJ1-1, the V gene TRBV30; D may be TRBD1 (6 bases). The germline V gene has CDR1 GTSNPN and CDR2 SVGIG (reference sequence). The CDR3 length is 13 residues. V lost 8 bases to trimming and J lost 0 bases, with 13 bases between them. The full variable domain, with the rest looked up from reference TRBV30 and TRBJ1-1, is SQTIHQWPATLVQPVGSPLSLECTVEGTSNPNLYWYRQAAGRGLQLLFYSVGIGQISSEVPQNLSASRPQDRQFILSSKKLLLSDSGFYLCALQGKMNTEAFFGQGTRLTVV.

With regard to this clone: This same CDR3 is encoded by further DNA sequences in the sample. CDR3 DNA sequence: TGTGCCAGCAGCCTGGGGACAGCTAACTATGGCTACACCTTC. Translating gives CASSLGTANYGYTF. This chain uses TRBV5-6 with TRBJ1-2, with 7 bases identical to TRBD1. The CDR3 is made up of 14 amino acids. Per germline, CDR1 SGHDT and CDR2 YYEEEE. V lost 4 bases, J lost 0 bases, and 3 bases stayed unmatched.

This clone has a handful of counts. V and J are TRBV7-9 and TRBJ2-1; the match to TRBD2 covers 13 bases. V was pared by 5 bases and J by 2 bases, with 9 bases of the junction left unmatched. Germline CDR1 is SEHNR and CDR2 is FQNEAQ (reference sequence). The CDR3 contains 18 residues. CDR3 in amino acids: CASSHTSGGARPYNEQFF. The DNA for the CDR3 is TGTGCCAGCAGCCACACTAGCGGGGGGGCTCGGCCCTACAATGAGCAGTTCTTC. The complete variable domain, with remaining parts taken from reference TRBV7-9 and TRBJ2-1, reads DTGVSQNPRHKITKRGQNVTFRCDPISEHNRLYWYRQTLGQGPEFLTYFQNEAQLEKSRLLSDRFSAERPKGSFSTLEIQRTEQGDSAMYLCASSHTSGGARPYNEQFFGPGTRLTVL.

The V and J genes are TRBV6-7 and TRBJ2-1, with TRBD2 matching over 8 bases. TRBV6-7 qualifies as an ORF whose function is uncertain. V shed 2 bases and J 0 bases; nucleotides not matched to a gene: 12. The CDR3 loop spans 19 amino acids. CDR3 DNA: TGTGCCAGCAGTTACCCCTCGCCAGCGGGGGCTGTCTCCTACAATGAGCAGTTCTTC. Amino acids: CASSYPSPAGAVSYNEQFF.